The TCR beta chain under discussion was sequenced for a study of untreated major depressive disorder (dated by TCRdb to 2016 to 2018). For the wider study: In this cross-sectional case-control comparison, antidepressant-free major depressive disorder patients and individually matched non-depressed controls were compared on T cell phenotype and TCR repertoire. Sequencing followed up flow-cytometry Vbeta 5.1, Vbeta 11 and Vbeta 22 usage differences observed in the whole cohort. Study-wide findings and limitations: In the sequencing data, TRBV25-01 and TRBV02-01 usage matched the flow-cytometry pattern without reaching statistical significance. In every sequenced subject, all of the top five TRBV05-01 clones were private clones. For the sequencing comparisons, one-tailed planned tests were applied to only three Vbeta families that had been selected in advance. Sequencing confirmed higher TRBV05-01 (Vbeta 5.1) usage among CD4+ T cells of depressed patients than controls, with p = 0.040 in a one-tailed test. A comparatively small study sample was produced by the strict matching and exclusion criteria, and the generalizability of findings was thereby limited.

The Qiagen DNeasy Blood and Tissue Kit was used to extract total genomic DNA from the purified CD4+ T cells. Using immunoSEQ immunosequencing protocols, the TCRbeta CDR3 region, as defined by IMGT, was amplified and sequenced. The authors' pipeline ran thus. The immunoSEQ service preprocessed the raw sequence data to correct PCR and sequencing errors. After being loaded into the immunoSEQ Analyzer, the data underwent further analysis with VDJtools v1.0.7. The paired Wilcoxon signed-rank test was used to test differences between patients and controls. Held by TCRdb, this immuneACCESS table contains in-frame sequences only and omits some clones. Under half of the omission traces to an unresolved V gene where checked; the cause of the rest is unknown. That table is the source of V, J and clone size, and D and trimming were worked out from the DNA. Here the sample has 20,000 to 25,000 clones; 87% occur a single time. About 5% of the sample is in the top ten clones.

Each depressed patient was pairwise matched to a non-depressed control for sex, age, current smoking status and body mass index. Every participant was of European descent. Controls had no mood disorder either currently or in their lifetime and had a Quick Inventory of Depressive Symptoms-Self Report score of 5 or lower. All participants were excluded for major medical conditions, Axis I/II comorbidities, regular medication or illicit drug use, or drinking over 100 g alcohol weekly. About 28 ml of peripheral blood was drawn into EDTA tubes from each participant. Magnetic negative selection with the BD IMag Human CD4 T Lymphocyte Enrichment Set was used to purify CD4+ T cells from thawed PBMCs. Flow cytometry confirmed that the CD4+ enrichment method typically gave approximately 96% purity. TCRbeta sequencing was performed on a subgroup of five or six case-control pairs selected blind to chemokine receptor expression and flow-cytometric repertoire skewing results. All blood samples were drawn in the morning at 8:00 a.m., and PBMCs were separated by Ficoll-Hypaque gradient centrifugation. Until being assayed, PBMCs were kept in liquid nitrogen after cryopreservation by gradual cooling to -80 degrees C.

Taken from the germline V gene (reference sequence), the CDR1 and CDR2 loops are MNHEY and SMNVEV. A distance of 11 bases separates the germline ends of V and J, which lose 2 bases and 6 bases respectively. The CDR3 measures 14 amino acids from cysteine to phenylalanine. Of the read, only the CDR3 DNA is kept; its 42 bases are in frame from base 1. As to this clone: No cognate antigen has been identified for it. No base qualities exist here, and no much larger clone lies one base off it.

The source material was CD4+ T cells from PBMCs. The sequence came from a woman in her 30s in good health. The chain is assembled from TRBV27 and TRBJ2-4; the D gene may be TRBD1 or TRBD2, since each aligns over 7 bases. Here is the DNA: TGTGCCAGCAGTTTACAGGGGGGGGGAAACATTCAGTACTTC. Translated, this is CASSLQGGGNIQYF.